This entry concerns a single T cell receptor (beta chain). The record originates from a study of CD8 T cells in Susac syndrome. RNA in amounts of roughly 0.5 to 1 ug was reverse transcribed with random hexamers. Each CDR3 protein gets one entry after TCRdb re-called the immunoSEQ multiplex PCR reads with MiXCR. The sample has 200,000 or so distinct CDR3 sequences, approximately 95% seen once; the top ten hold approximately 0.16%. Per the germline V gene, CDR1 is SEHNR and CDR2 is FQNEAQ (reference sequence). There are 15 residues in the CDR3. Losses at the gene ends were 2 bases for V and 7 bases for J; bases not matched to a gene: 6.

Sequencing was carried out using CD8+ T cells from PBMCs. The TCR originated in a human donor with Susac syndrome. The rearrangement joins TRBV7-9 to TRBJ2-1; 9 nucleotides align to TRBD1. Here the CDR3 reads CASSLFRDRVNEQFF. The CDR3 DNA reads TGTGCCAGCAGCTTATTCCGGGACAGGGTAAATGAGCAGTTCTTC.